The present T cell receptor beta chain was sequenced within a study of blood T cell repertoires in COVID-19. Study-wide background: Both acute and convalescent COVID-19 samples were obtained from the United States, Italy and Spain.

This clone was seen more than once but under ten times. Original processing notes: Counts of nucleated cells, estimated from reference gene primer amplification, were obtained. Method: immunoSEQ multiplex PCR; TCRdb's copy keeps in-frame clones and lacks some. V, J and clone size are taken as reported in that table, and D and trimming were inferred from the DNA itself. Among about 290,000 clones listed, under 90% were seen once. Germline V gene lookup returns CDR1 GTSNPN and CDR2 SVGIG (reference sequence). Trimming shortened V by 0 bases and J by 2 bases, and 7 bases separated the two germline ends. CDR3 length: 13 amino acids.

The sequencing input was PBMCs or T cells enriched from blood (not recorded which). The chain joins TRBV30 to TRBJ2-5; no definite D call. The sequence derives from a woman aged 40 to 50 who had recovered from COVID-19. CDR3 amino acids: CAWSVQAQETQYF. CDR3 sequence (DNA): TGTGCCTGGAGTGTCCAGGCGCAAGAGACCCAGTACTTC.